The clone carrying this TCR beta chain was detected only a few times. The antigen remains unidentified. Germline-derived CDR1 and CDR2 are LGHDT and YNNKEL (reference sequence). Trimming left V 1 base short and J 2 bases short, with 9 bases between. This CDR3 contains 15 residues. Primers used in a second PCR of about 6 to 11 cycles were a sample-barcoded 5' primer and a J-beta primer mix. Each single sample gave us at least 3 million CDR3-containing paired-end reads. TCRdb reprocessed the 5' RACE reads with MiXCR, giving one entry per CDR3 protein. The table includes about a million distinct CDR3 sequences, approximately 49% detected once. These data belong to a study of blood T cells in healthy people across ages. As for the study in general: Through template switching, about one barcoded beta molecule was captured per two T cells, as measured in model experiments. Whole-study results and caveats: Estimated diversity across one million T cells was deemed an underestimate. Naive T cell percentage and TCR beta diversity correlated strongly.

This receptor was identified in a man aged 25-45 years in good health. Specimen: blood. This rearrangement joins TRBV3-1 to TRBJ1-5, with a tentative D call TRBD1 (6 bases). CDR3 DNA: TGTGCCAGCAGCCAAGGAGCAGGGGGCAATCAGCCCCAGCATTTT. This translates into CASSQGAGGNQPQHF.